Below, 11 T cell receptor beta chains from the same sample are listed, as sequenced in a study of glioma-infiltrating T cells after dendritic cell vaccination (dated by TCRdb to 2016 to 2017). Sample time point, as interpreted from the label and publication: after dendritic cell vaccination, including at tumor progression/relapse. Receptor amplification or capture employed the immunoSEQ multiplex PCR assay. This is the immuneACCESS table as TCRdb keeps it, with only in-frame sequences that have V and J called. A part of the clones is gone; compared with another copy, unresolved V genes explain less than half, and the rest is unexplained. For this sample there are tens of thousands of clones; 80% to 90% appear just once. 2% to 2.5% of the sample rests with the top ten. Specimen: blood, collected after dendritic cell vaccination. These receptors all come from a human donor with glioblastoma.

The chain employs TRBV7-9 and TRBJ2-7, with 10 bases identical to TRBD1. J gave up 6 bases and V 5 bases, and 10 bases lay outside the gene matches. The CDR3 length is 15 residues. From germline, CDR1 is SEHNR and CDR2 FQNEAQ (reference sequence). The CDR3 protein is CASSRTGTGVTEQYF. The CDR3 nucleotides are TGTGCCAGCAGCCGGACCGGGACAGGGGTTACCGAGCAGTACTTC.

This rearrangement joins TRBV18 to TRBJ1-2, with TRBD1 identical over 8 bases. V shed 6 bases and J 14 bases; nucleotides not matched to a gene: 14. Germline V CDR1 and CDR2: KGHSH, LQKENI. The CDR3 loop spans 13 amino acids. As DNA, the CDR3 is TGTGCCAGCTCCCCGCCCGGACAGGGAGGTTTGACCTTC. This encodes CASSPPGQGGLTF.

The chain carries TRBV2 and TRBJ1-5; maybe TRBD1 (6 bases). The germline V and J ends were trimmed by 6 bases and 0 bases, with 12 bases remaining between them. This CDR3 contains 15 residues. Germline CDR1 SNHLY, CDR2 FYNNEI. The chain's CDR3 is CASRDDRYSNQPQHF. The CDR3 coding sequence is TGTGCCAGCAGAGATGACAGGTATAGCAATCAGCCCCAGCATTTT.

V gene TRBV6-6 combines with J gene TRBJ2-1, with TRBD1 as a possible D gene (6 bases). This CDR3 contains 13 residues. Trimming pared 11 bases from V and 2 bases from J, leaving 13 bases between. CDR1 is MNHNY, CDR2 SVGAGI, per germline (reference sequence). The CDR3 sequence is CAGRDTPYNEQFF. In DNA form, the CDR3 reads TGTGCCGGACGGGACACTCCCTACAATGAGCAGTTCTTC.

CDR3 residues: CAWRGAGTGISYGYTF. CDR3 coding DNA: TGTGCCTGGAGAGGGGCTGGGACAGGGATCTCCTATGGCTACACCTTC. The chain is built from TRBV30 and TRBJ1-2; 9 bases fit TRBD1. The length of the CDR3 is 16 residues. Germline loops: CDR1 GTSNPN, CDR2 SVGIG (reference sequence). V was pared by 3 bases and J by 4 bases, with 12 bases of the junction left unmatched.

Concerning this clone itself: An end of the junction differs from the germline gene, which may be a read error. This sample includes further DNA sequences coding for the same CDR3. This rearrangement joins TRBV6-1 to TRBJ2-1; 8 nucleotides match TRBD2. The CDR3 has 15 amino acids. CDR1 is MNHNS, CDR2 SASEGT, per germline. CDR3: CASSELAGSYNEQFF. CDR3 nucleotides: TGTGCCAGCAGTGAACTAGCGGGCTCCTACAATGAACAGTTCTTC.

This clone was counted once. This rearrangement joins TRBV19 to TRBJ2-4; the D gene is possibly TRBD2 (5 bases). CDR3 length: 15 residues. V dropped 4 bases and J dropped 4 bases, with 14 bases sitting between them. CDR1 and CDR2 from the germline V gene are LNHDA and SQIVND (reference sequence). The DNA for the CDR3 is TGTGCCAGTAGTACCCCGACTAATATAAAAAACATTCAGTACTTC. Translating gives CASSTPTNIKNIQYF.

The V gene is TRBV11-3, the J gene TRBJ2-7; 11 bases agree with TRBD1. Germline assignment: CDR1 SGHNT and CDR2 YENEEA. The J segment lost 5 bases and the V segment lost 5 bases, leaving 8 bases of the junction unmatched. This CDR3 region has 15 residues. The CDR3 spells CASSVGQGARNEQYF. CDR3 DNA: TGTGCCAGCAGCGTTGGACAGGGGGCTAGGAACGAGCAGTACTTC.

Details on this clone: This CDR3 is also generated by other DNA sequences in the sample. The V call is TRBV27, the J call TRBJ1-6; D is unclear. Germline V gene lookup returns CDR1 MNHEY and CDR2 SMNVEV (reference sequence). The CDR3 runs 15 residues. Trimming cost V 2 bases and J 0 bases, with 5 bases left between them. The CDR3 region has the DNA TGTGCCAGCAGTTTACTGAGCTCCTATAATTCACCCCTCCACTTT. Protein product: CASSLLSSYNSPLHF.

This clone was counted once. J is TRBJ1-6 and V is TRBV18; D perhaps matches TRBD1 (5 bases). The germline V and J ends were trimmed by 1 base and 8 bases, with 9 bases remaining between them. CDR3 length: 14 amino acids. CDR1 is KGHSH and CDR2 is LQKENI in the germline V gene. Written as DNA, the CDR3 is TGTGCCAGCTCACCACGGGGGGGGGATTCACCCCTCCACTTT. This gives the protein CASSPRGGDSPLHF. Looking up the rest from reference TRBV18 and TRBJ1-6 gives the full variable domain: NAGVMQNPRHLVRRRGQEARLRCSPMKGHSHVYWYRQLPEEGLKFMVYLQKENIIDESGMPKERFSAEFPKEGPSILRIQQVVRGDSAAYFCASSPRGGDSPLHFGNGTRLTVT.

The J gene is TRBJ2-1, the V gene TRBV4-2; TRBD1 matches at 9 bases. V was clipped by 1 base and J by 5 bases; unmatched bases: 6. The germline V gene encodes CDR1 LGHNA and CDR2 YNFKEQ. This CDR3 has 16 residues. CDR3 loop: CASSQVTGGSDNEQFF. CDR3 nucleotide sequence: TGTGCCAGCAGCCAAGTCACAGGGGGCAGCGACAATGAGCAGTTCTTC.